This TCR beta chain was identified during a study of cytomegalovirus exposure and HLA in healthy donors. The PCR contained 60 Vbeta and 13 Jbeta primers. Repertoires were generated with immunoSEQ multiplex PCR, while TCRdb's copy carries only in-frame clones and drops some. The sample lists 70,000 to 95,000 clones; over 75% were seen once. Findings and caveats of the study: In a later analysis, the majority of CMV-associated beta chains seemingly showed HLA restriction.

This clone came up a few times. Its target is unknown. This CDR3 region has 12 residues. The germline V and J ends were trimmed by 8 bases and 1 base, with 8 bases remaining between them. Germline CDR1 is LNHDA and CDR2 is SQIVND (reference sequence). The TCR comes from a human donor in good health. V is TRBV19 and J is TRBJ1-1, with a weak D call TRBD1 (5 bases). Specimen: PBMCs. DNA of the CDR3: TGTGCCAGTGGACACCCGAACACTGAAGCTTTCTTT. Translating gives CASGHPNTEAFF.